This entry is about one T cell receptor (beta chain). These data belong to a study of blood T cell repertoires in COVID-19. Overall study context: Sites across the United States, Italy and Spain contributed samples from acute and convalescent COVID-19. Sources were T cells, B-cell-depleted T cells, or PBMCs; the material itself was cDNA or gDNA.

Under the authors' procedure: Amplification with reference gene primers provided the estimates of nucleated cell counts. The method was immunoSEQ multiplex PCR; TCRdb's version includes in-frame clones alone and lacks a portion of them. D and trimming were read from the DNA, whereas the V and J calls and clone size are those reported in that table. The sample lists some 74,000 clones, 91% occurring once. Seattle enrolled patients during active infection and tracked them longitudinally. The CDR3 length is 17 residues. V lost 6 bases and J lost 2; bases outside the gene matches: 12. Germline lookup yields CDR1 LNHDA and CDR2 SQIVND (reference sequence).

This clonotype originated in a man aged 50 to 60 with COVID-19, enrolled during active disease. The V call is TRBV19, the J call TRBJ2-2, with 7 bases that match TRBD1. The source material was peripheral blood. The CDR3 spells CASRTGLAGGNTGELFF. As DNA, the CDR3 is TGTGCCAGTAGGACGGGATTGGCAGGGGGAAACACCGGGGAGCTGTTTTTT. The full variable domain, with the rest looked up from reference TRBV19 and TRBJ2-2, is DGGITQSPKYLFRKEGQNVTLSCEQNLNHDAMYWYRQDPGQGLRLIYYSQIVNDFQKGDIAEGYSVSREKKESFPLTVTSAQKNPTAFYLCASRTGLAGGNTGELFFGEGSRLTVL.